The 9 T cell receptor beta chains reported below all come from one sample, sequenced in a study of blood T cells in healthy people across ages. Primers used in a second PCR of about 7 to 12 cycles were a sample-barcoded 5' primer and a J-beta primer mix. TCRdb called the 5' RACE reads again in MiXCR, with one record for every CDR3 protein. The sample consists of over 1,300,000 distinct CDR3 sequences, roughly 64% of them appearing once. The sample was blood. These receptor sequences come from a man between 18 and 29 years old in good health.

The rearrangement joins TRBV20-1 to TRBJ2-2; weak D call: TRBD2 (5 bases). Trimming pared 0 bases from V and 8 bases from J, leaving 16 bases between. CDR3 length: 15 amino acids. CDR1 is DFQATT, CDR2 SNEGSKA, per germline (reference sequence). CDR3 loop: CSARERAAGGGELFF. The CDR3 nucleotides read TGCAGTGCTAGAGAGCGAGCGGCCGGTGGTGGGGAGCTGTTTTTT.

The gene calls are TRBV7-9 and TRBJ1-2; D gene ambiguous. Trimming removed 5 bases from V and 8 bases from J, with 15 bases in between. In germline, CDR1 is SEHNR, CDR2 FQNEAQ (reference sequence). The CDR3 covers 13 residues. This chain's CDR3 is CASSPDAAKGYTF. In DNA form, the CDR3 reads TGTGCCAGCAGCCCAGACGCGGCAAAAGGCTACACCTTC. Combining the CDR3 with reference TRBV7-9 and TRBJ1-2 gives the whole variable domain DTGVSQNPRHKITKRGQNVTFRCDPISEHNRLYWYRQTLGQGPEFLTYFQNEAQLEKSRLLSDRFSAERPKGSFSTLEIQRTEQGDSAMYLCASSPDAAKGYTFGSGTRLTVV.

Comments on this clonotype: One end of the junction fails to match germline, which may point to a read error. This chain joins TRBV7-2 and TRBJ2-1; TRBD2 might be the D (5 bases). The CDR3 runs 14 residues. Looked up from germline, CDR1 is SGHTA and CDR2 is FQGNSA. The CDR3 is CASSSPGRFNEQFF. The CDR3 DNA follows: TGCGCCAGCAGCTCCCCGGGGAGATTTAATGAGCAGTTCTTC.

The rearrangement joins TRBV6-2 or TRBV6-3 to TRBJ2-1; tentative D call: TRBD1 (6 bases). The CDR3 has 13 amino acids. V dropped 7 bases and J dropped 4 bases, with 11 bases sitting between them. Per germline, CDR1 MNHEY and CDR2 SVGEGT. Here the CDR3 reads CASTLQGYNEQFF. For the CDR3, the DNA is TGTGCCAGCACCCTACAGGGATACAATGAGCAGTTCTTC.

This chain connects TRBV4-1 to TRBJ1-2, with D possibly matching TRBD1 (5 bases). This CDR3 spans 16 amino acids. Germline assignment: CDR1 MGHRA and CDR2 YSYEKL. The V end lost 4 bases, the J end lost 0 bases, and 15 bases lay between the germline ends. In DNA, the CDR3 is TGCGCCAGCAGCCCCGGGGGAGGGTTAGCTAACTATGGCTACACCTTC. Translation: CASSPGGGLANYGYTF.

The genes are TRBV20-1 and TRBJ1-1, with D unresolved. V shed 8 bases and J shed 0 bases, with 10 bases lying between them. The CDR3 extends over 12 amino acids. Germline CDR1 and CDR2: DFQATT and SNEGSKA (reference sequence). Written as DNA, the CDR3 is TGCAGTCCTCACAGTCTGAACACTGAAGCTTTCTTT. Residues: CSPHSLNTEAFF.

The V call is TRBV29-1, the J call TRBJ1-4; D gene uncertain. Trimming removed 7 bases at V and 6 bases at J, with 12 bases between. Germline loops: CDR1 SQVTM, CDR2 ANQGSEA. This CDR3 has 12 amino acids. The CDR3 reads CSAVREDEKLFF. CDR3 bases: TGCAGCGCTGTTCGAGAGGATGAAAAACTGTTTTTT.

The rearrangement uses TRBV2 and TRBJ1-6; D is perhaps TRBD1 (6 bases). CDR3 length: 13 residues. V shed 6 bases and J shed 9 bases, with 12 bases lying between them. Per the germline V gene, CDR1 is SNHLY and CDR2 is FYNNEI. The DNA of the CDR3 is TGTGCCAGCAGGGACAGATACTCTTCACCCCTCCACTTT. Its translation: CASRDRYSSPLHF.

The chain links TRBV15 to TRBJ2-5; D is ambiguous. V lost 1 base, J lost 5 bases, and 11 bases lay in between. Germline-derived CDR1 and CDR2 are LNHNV and YYDKDF (reference sequence). This CDR3 has 14 amino acids. The CDR3 nucleotides are TGTGCCACCAGCAGAGGAGTCAGGTCGGAGACCCAGTACTTC. It translates to CATSRGVRSETQYF.